The next 29 T cell receptor beta chains were all read from a single sample in a study of shared T cell receptors in the human thymus. Produced via immunoSEQ multiplex PCR; TCRdb's table is partial and in-frame only. The table has hundreds of thousands of clones, approximately 95% seen once; the top ten hold 0.02%. The material sequenced was thymocytes. The receptors originated from a human donor.

The chain has TRBV28 and TRBJ2-7; 8 bases agree with TRBD2. Trimming at V came to 4 bases and at J to 5 bases, leaving 13 bases not matched to a gene. CDR3 length: 16 residues. The germline V gene encodes CDR1 MDHEN and CDR2 SYDVKM. The CDR3 is CASSSLREVGLDEQYF. The CDR3 DNA reads as TGTGCCAGCAGTTCTCTGCGGGAGGTTGGCTTGGACGAGCAGTACTTC.

The CDR3 loop is CASLYSDYGYTF. The DNA for the CDR3 is TGCGCCAGCTTGTATTCGGACTATGGCTACACCTTC. The rearrangement joins TRBV5-1 to TRBJ1-2; D is unresolved. V was cut by 7 bases and J by 3 bases, with 10 bases left in between. This CDR3 contains 12 residues. The germline gives CDR1 SGHRS, CDR2 YFSETQ.

This sequence joins TRBV18 and TRBJ2-1; TRBD1 might be the D (6 bases). Germline CDR1 KGHSH, CDR2 LQKENI. Trimming shortened V by 3 bases and J by 0 bases, and 24 bases separated the two germline ends. The CDR3 sequence is 20 residues long. CDR3 amino acids: CASSPPTGYSRRLSYNEQFF. For the CDR3, the DNA is TGTGCCAGCTCACCTCCCACAGGGTACTCCCGCCGTCTCTCCTACAATGAGCAGTTCTTC.

The chain employs TRBV5-4 and TRBJ2-5; weak D call: TRBD1 (8 bases). Trimming removed 2 bases from V and 4 bases from J, with 15 bases in between. Germline values: CDR1 SGHNT, CDR2 YYREEE (reference sequence). The CDR3 sequence is 15 residues long. The DNA for the CDR3 is TGTGCCAGCAGCTTTGGAACAGGGGGGGCAGAGACCCAGTACTTC. Translation: CASSFGTGGAETQYF.

The chain carries TRBV6-1 and TRBJ2-5; 9 nucleotides match TRBD1. The CDR3 contains 15 residues. Germline V gives CDR1 MNHNS, CDR2 SASEGT. Trimming at V came to 6 bases and at J to 5 bases, leaving 10 bases not matched to a gene. CDR3 in amino acids: CASRETGGFEETQYF. CDR3 DNA sequence: TGTGCCAGCAGGGAGACAGGGGGATTCGAGGAGACCCAGTACTTC.

The gene calls are TRBV13 and TRBJ2-1; 9 nucleotides agree with TRBD1. Germline V gives CDR1 PRHDT, CDR2 FYEKMQ (reference sequence). This CDR3 spans 15 amino acids. V gave up 5 bases and J gave up 3 bases; unmatched junction bases: 5. The CDR3 bases are TGTGCCAGCAGCCCCGCGGGACAGGGCTACAATGAGCAGTTCTTC. The encoded protein is CASSPAGQGYNEQFF.

The chain uses TRBV6-5 and TRBJ1-1, with D possibly TRBD1 on 6 matching bases. Germline lookup yields CDR1 MNHEY and CDR2 SVGAGI. The germline V and J ends were trimmed by 5 bases and 5 bases, with 15 bases remaining between them. This CDR3 contains 14 residues. CDR3 region: CASSATGLGTEAFF. The CDR3 DNA is TGTGCCAGCAGTGCTACAGGGTTAGGAACTGAAGCTTTCTTT.

This clone was observed a single time. The chain uses TRBV10-1 and TRBJ1-3, with no clear D. V was shortened by 3 bases and J by 0 bases, with 9 bases between the two germline ends. This CDR3 has 15 amino acids. Per germline, CDR1 WNHNN and CDR2 SYGVQD (reference sequence). The CDR3 spells CASSEQPSSGNTIYF. CDR3 sequence (DNA): TGCGCCAGCAGTGAACAGCCGAGCTCTGGAAACACCATATATTTT.

This chain's CDR3 is CATSGRPDTEAFF. CDR3 DNA sequence: TGTGCCACCTCGGGGCGCCCGGACACTGAAGCTTTCTTT. The chain links TRBV7-9 to TRBJ1-1; tentatively, D is TRBD1 (5 bases). Germline V CDR1 and CDR2: SEHNR, FQNEAQ (reference sequence). This CDR3 spans 13 amino acids. The ends were cut back, 10 bases at V and 3 bases at J, with 15 bases in the middle.

The chain couples TRBV7-9 to TRBJ2-4; 9 bases map to TRBD1. CDR3 length: 16 amino acids. The V gene end was trimmed by 4 bases and the J gene end by 0 bases; junction bases not matched to a gene: 4. Germline assignment: CDR1 SEHNR and CDR2 FQNEAQ (reference sequence). The CDR3 loop reads CASSSGQGIAKNIQYF. CDR3 nucleotides: TGTGCCAGCAGCTCAGGACAGGGGATAGCCAAAAACATTCAGTACTTC.

V gene TRBV10-2 combines with J gene TRBJ2-5; 9 bases agree with TRBD2. After removal of 4 bases from V and 4 bases from J, the junction contained 7 bases not matched to a gene. CDR3 length: 15 residues. Germline loops: CDR1 WSHSY, CDR2 SAAADI. The CDR3 sequence: CASSVKLAGRETQYF. The CDR3 region has the DNA TGCGCCAGCAGTGTAAAGCTAGCGGGAAGAGAGACCCAGTACTTC.

The CDR3, as DNA: TGTGCCAGCAGTGAACCTGAAGGGAGAGGCGTTAATGGCTACACCTTC. Translation gives CASSEPEGRGVNGYTF. The V call is TRBV6-1, the J call TRBJ1-2; unclear D gene. Per the germline V gene, CDR1 is MNHNS and CDR2 is SASEGT. Trimming stripped 2 bases from V and 6 bases from J, with 19 bases between. CDR3 size: 16 residues.

The CDR3 DNA sequence: TGTGCCAGCAGTTTGGGGGTCCCAGGGGGTGAAAAACTGTTTTTT. This gives the protein CASSLGVPGGEKLFF. The chain combines TRBV28 with TRBJ1-4; TRBD1 matches at 7 bases. Germline-derived CDR1 and CDR2 are MDHEN and SYDVKM. V shed 3 bases, J shed 7 bases, and the junction held 8 bases outside the gene matches. This CDR3 is 15 amino acids long.

The rearrangement joins TRBV27 to TRBJ2-3, with unresolved D. CDR3 length: 15 residues. Trimming removed 4 bases at V and 1 base at J, with 12 bases between. The germline gives CDR1 MNHEY, CDR2 SMNVEV (reference sequence). The CDR3 nucleotides are TGTGCCAGCAGTTCCCCACCCGTGCGCACAGATACGCAGTATTTT. Translation gives CASSSPPVRTDTQYF.

This rearrangement joins TRBV2 to TRBJ1-1; D gene unclear. V was trimmed by 5 bases and J by 1 base, leaving 11 bases between them. Germline-derived CDR1 and CDR2 are SNHLY and FYNNEI. This CDR3 is 14 amino acids long. The CDR3 region is CASSYDGPNTEAFF. CDR3 DNA sequence: TGTGCCAGCAGTTATGACGGTCCGAACACTGAAGCTTTCTTT.

V is TRBV27 and J is TRBJ2-5; TRBD1 or TRBD2 may be the D gene (5 bases each). Germline values: CDR1 MNHEY, CDR2 SMNVEV (reference sequence). Trimming left V 8 bases short and J 7 bases short, with 17 bases between. This CDR3 has 13 residues. CDR3 DNA sequence: TGTGCCAGCGGCAGCCGAGGGGCTGGGACCCAGTACTTC. Its translation: CASGSRGAGTQYF.

This clone was seen only once. DNA of the CDR3: TGTGCCAGCAGCGACGTACCAAAGGGGGAAACTGAAGCTTTCTTT. Protein sequence: CASSDVPKGETEAFF. The chain couples TRBV7-8 to TRBJ1-1; maybe TRBD1 (6 bases). CDR1 is SGHVS and CDR2 is FQNEAQ in the germline V gene. Trimming left V 5 bases short and J 5 bases short, with 18 bases between. CDR3 size: 15 residues. Using reference TRBV7-8 and TRBJ1-1 for the parts outside the CDR3, the full variable domain is GAGVSQSPRYKVAKRGQDVALRCDPISGHVSLFWYQQALGQGPEFLTYFQNEAQLDKSGLPSDRFFAERPEGSVSTLKIQRTQQEDSAVYLCASSDVPKGETEAFFGQGTRLTVV.

V usage is TRBV19 and J usage is TRBJ2-1, with TRBD1 matching 8 bases. CDR3 length: 14 amino acids. Unmatched junction bases numbered 6, after V lost 3 bases and J lost 8 bases. CDR1 LNHDA and CDR2 SQIVND come from the germline V gene (reference sequence). The CDR3 protein is CASSMEQGDHEQFF. Written as DNA, the CDR3 is TGTGCCAGTAGTATGGAACAGGGGGACCATGAGCAGTTCTTC.

The chain uses TRBV13 and TRBJ1-2; 9 bases match TRBD1. The CDR3 extends over 20 amino acids. V dropped 7 bases and J dropped 4; count of bases not matched to a gene: 25. Germline assignment: CDR1 PRHDT and CDR2 FYEKMQ (reference sequence). Written as DNA, the CDR3 is TGTGCCAGCACCCACCTCAAGGACGGGACAGGGAAGGTTTGGGGCTATGGCTACACCTTC. This sequence encodes CASTHLKDGTGKVWGYGYTF.

The chain links TRBV27 to TRBJ1-2; D unresolved. This CDR3 region has 14 residues. Trimming left V 5 bases short and J 8 bases short, with 18 bases between. Germline V gene data show CDR1 as MNHEY and CDR2 as SMNVEV (reference sequence). For the CDR3, the DNA is TGTGCCAGCAGTACCCAGGCGGGGAAATGCGGCTACACCTTC. This encodes CASSTQAGKCGYTF.

The V gene is TRBV5-8, the J gene TRBJ2-1; D is ambiguous. Trimming left V 0 bases short and J 15 bases short, with 10 bases between. The length of the CDR3 is 11 residues. The germline gives CDR1 SGHTS, CDR2 YDEGEE. CDR3 sequence: CASSLGVLAFF. In nucleotides, the CDR3 is TGTGCCAGCAGCTTGGGGGTCTTGGCGTTCTTC.

The J gene is TRBJ1-1, the V gene TRBV6-1; no clear D gene. Germline loops: CDR1 MNHNS, CDR2 SASEGT. V lost 4 bases and J 0 bases, leaving 15 bases between the germline ends. This CDR3 has 16 residues. Here the CDR3 reads CASSAADKQMNTEAFF. CDR3 sequence (DNA): TGTGCCAGCAGTGCGGCCGACAAACAAATGAACACTGAAGCTTTCTTT.

The chain recombines TRBV30 with TRBJ1-2, with a possible D match to TRBD1 (6 bases). The CDR3 runs 13 residues. Per germline, CDR1 GTSNPN and CDR2 SVGIG (reference sequence). V was pared by 4 bases and J by 7 bases, with 16 bases between. CDR3 amino acids: CAWTRGARGGYTF. CDR3 DNA sequence: TGTGCCTGGACCAGGGGTGCTAGGGGTGGCTACACCTTC.

This chain uses TRBV20-1 with TRBJ1-1; D gene ambiguous. This CDR3 has 11 residues. The V end lost 2 bases, the J end lost 9 bases, and 10 bases lay between the germline ends. The germline V gene has CDR1 DFQATT and CDR2 SNEGSKA (reference sequence). CDR3 nucleotides: TGCAGTGCTAGATCACAGATTAAAGCTTTCTTT. Protein product: CSARSQIKAFF.

This chain connects TRBV14 to TRBJ2-7; D perhaps matches TRBD2 (5 bases). The CDR3 extends over 14 amino acids. V gave up 9 bases and J gave up 1 base, with 16 bases separating them. From germline, CDR1 is SGHDN and CDR2 FVKESK. This CDR3 is CASGARDRSYEQYF. The CDR3 coding sequence is TGTGCCAGTGGAGCCCGGGATAGATCCTACGAGCAGTACTTC.

The chain has TRBV19 and TRBJ1-3; a weak D match, TRBD1 (6 bases). The germline V and J ends were trimmed by 5 bases and 6 bases, with 17 bases remaining between them. The length of the CDR3 is 15 residues. The germline CDR1 and CDR2 sequences are LNHDA and SQIVND (reference sequence). In DNA, the CDR3 is TGTGCCAGTAGTGATCGGACAGTGAGCCTAAACACCATATATTTT. Translated, it gives CASSDRTVSLNTIYF.

The J gene is TRBJ2-1, the V gene TRBV7-9, with no clear D. CDR3 length equals 14 residues. Deletions cut 1 base from V and 6 bases from J, with 10 bases between. Germline CDR1 and CDR2: SEHNR and FQNEAQ (reference sequence). CDR3 in DNA: TGTGCCAGCAGCTTAGTAGTCCCTTCCAATGAGCAGTTCTTC. It is translated as CASSLVVPSNEQFF.

This chain connects TRBV4-2 to TRBJ1-5, with a weak D call TRBD1 (5 bases). Germline CDR1 and CDR2: LGHNA and YNFKEQ. Trimming removed 3 bases from V and 6 bases from J, with 15 bases in between. The length of the CDR3 is 15 residues. The chain's CDR3 is CASSQYKGSGQPQHF. CDR3 sequence (DNA): TGTGCCAGCAGCCAGTATAAGGGGAGCGGTCAGCCCCAGCATTTT.

The rearrangement joins TRBV11-3 to TRBJ2-1, with 14 nucleotides matching TRBD2. CDR3 length equals 18 residues. V was clipped by 1 base and J by 8 bases; unmatched bases: 10. The germline V gene encodes CDR1 SGHNT and CDR2 YENEEA. The CDR3 spells CASSLGSGTSGRSDEQFF. For the CDR3, the DNA is TGTGCCAGCAGCTTAGGTTCCGGGACTAGCGGGAGAAGCGATGAGCAGTTCTTC.